The entry below describes one T cell receptor (beta chain). Its target antigen remains unknown. Base-call qualities are not available, and no considerably larger clone is one nucleotide away. From the cysteine through the phenylalanine, the CDR3 covers 16 amino acids. The retained sequence is limited to the CDR3, 48 bases, with the frame set at the first base. The V end gives up 4 bases and the J end 2 bases, leaving 10 bases in the junction not matched to a gene. The germline V gene (reference sequence) provides CDR1 MNHNY and CDR2 SVGAGI. These data originate in a study of T cell changes during pregnancy in multiple sclerosis (dated by TCRdb to the late 2010s). Regarding the research as a whole: In women with multiple sclerosis, the researchers looked at how the T cell repertoire shifted as pregnancy progressed.

Libraries came from the immunoSEQ multiplex PCR assay. TCRdb retrieved this table from immuneACCESS and kept in-frame rearrangements only. Not all clones are present; in checked studies, unresolved V genes account for under half, and no reason is known for the remainder. The sample profile shows roughly 58,000 clones; about 92% of them were found once. The top ten constitute 0.16% of the sample. The chain is assembled from TRBV6-6 and TRBJ2-7; a stretch of 8 junction bases matches TRBD1. The sequence came from a female donor in good health, enrolled as a control in a pregnancy study. Material: CD4+ T cells from peripheral blood mononuclear cells, obtained after pregnancy. The DNA reads as follows: TGTGCCAGCAGTTCCGCCCGGACACAGGGGGCCTACGAGCAGTACTTC. This gives the protein CASSSARTQGAYEQYF.